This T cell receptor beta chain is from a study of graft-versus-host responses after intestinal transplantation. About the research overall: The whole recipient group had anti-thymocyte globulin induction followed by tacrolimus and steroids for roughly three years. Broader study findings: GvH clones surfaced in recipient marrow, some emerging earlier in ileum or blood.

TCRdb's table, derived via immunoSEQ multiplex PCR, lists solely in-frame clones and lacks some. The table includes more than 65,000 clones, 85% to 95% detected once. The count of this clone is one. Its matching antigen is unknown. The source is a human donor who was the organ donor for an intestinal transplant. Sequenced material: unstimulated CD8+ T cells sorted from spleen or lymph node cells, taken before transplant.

CDR3 amino acids: CASSPRGTSGGEQYF. CDR3 coding DNA: TGTGCCAGCAGCCCCCGGGGGACTAGCGGGGGCGAGCAGTACTTC. This sequence joins TRBV9 and TRBJ2-7; TRBD2 aligns across 14 bases. V gave up 4 bases and J gave up 6 bases; unmatched junction bases: 6. The V gene's germline CDR1 is SGDLS and CDR2 YYNGEE. The CDR3 totals 15 residues.